This TCR beta chain is from a study of shared clonotypes between healthy human individuals. In the authors' workflow: Filtering differed because ImmunoSEQ produced junction-only sequences that carried no quality scores. Only in-frame clones appear in the TCRdb table, and some are missing; sequencing was by immunoSEQ multiplex PCR. V and J calls and clone size come straight from that table; D and trimming were deduced from the DNA. The profile shows around 1.4 million clones, roughly 98.5% of them singletons. Overall study results and limits: All-four-donor shared clonotypes had higher generation probabilities than non-shared clonotypes did.

CDR1 and CDR2 (germline): LNHNV, YYDKDF (reference sequence). Trimming shortened V by 4 bases and J by 4 bases, and 8 bases separated the two germline ends. CDR3 length equals 13 residues. With regard to this clone: Its antigen is unidentified.

This chain connects TRBV15 to TRBJ1-5, with D perhaps TRBD1 (6 bases). The TCR originated in a man younger than 40 in good health. The sequenced material came from naive CD4+ T cells sorted from blood. Subset reported: CD45RA+ positively selected. This CDR3 reads CATSTGQNQPQHF. The CDR3, as DNA: TGTGCCACCAGCACCGGACAGAATCAGCCCCAGCATTTT.